The T cell receptor (beta chain) described here comes from a study of T cell changes during pregnancy in multiple sclerosis. Generated by immunoSEQ multiplex PCR, the TCRdb table keeps only in-frame clones and is missing some. The sample has tens of thousands of clones, 94% seen once; the top ten hold 0.4% to 0.6%. The germline CDR1 and CDR2 sequences are SGHAT and FQNNGV. The CDR3 has 18 residues. Unmatched junction bases numbered 15, after V lost 1 base and J lost 3 bases. The receptor was isolated from a female donor with multiple sclerosis, enrolled in a pregnancy study. V usage is TRBV11-2 and J usage is TRBJ2-7, with TRBD1 identical over 7 bases. The sequencing here drew on CD4+ T cells from peripheral blood mononuclear cells, taken in the first trimester of pregnancy. DNA of the CDR3: TGTGCCAGCAGCTTAGTCAACGCTCCTCGGGACAGAGGCTACGAGCAGTACTTC. Its translation is CASSLVNAPRDRGYEQYF.